The present T cell receptor beta chain was sequenced within a study of T cell responses to AZD1222 COVID-19 vaccine. V shed 3 bases and J shed 2 bases, with 16 bases lying between them. Germline loops: CDR1 SGDLS, CDR2 YYNGEE. There are 16 residues in the CDR3. Broader study findings: The study identified only a handful of AZD1222 recipients as seropositive at baseline. Clonal diversity was possibly underestimated, and the donors were mostly white British, with more females.

As concerns this clone: Its matching antigen is unknown.

TCRdb's copy holds only in-frame clones and misses some; the assay was immunoSEQ multiplex PCR. The sample carries under 200,000 clones, over 70% recorded once. The sequencing here drew on peripheral blood, taken on day 0 of MenACWY control vaccination. This sequence was found in an adult in good health. The rearrangement joins TRBV9 to TRBJ2-3; possibly TRBD2 for D (5 bases). CDR3 loop: CASSERGSAITDTQYF. The CDR3 DNA sequence: TGTGCCAGCAGCGAGCGTGGTAGCGCCATCACAGATACGCAGTATTTT.